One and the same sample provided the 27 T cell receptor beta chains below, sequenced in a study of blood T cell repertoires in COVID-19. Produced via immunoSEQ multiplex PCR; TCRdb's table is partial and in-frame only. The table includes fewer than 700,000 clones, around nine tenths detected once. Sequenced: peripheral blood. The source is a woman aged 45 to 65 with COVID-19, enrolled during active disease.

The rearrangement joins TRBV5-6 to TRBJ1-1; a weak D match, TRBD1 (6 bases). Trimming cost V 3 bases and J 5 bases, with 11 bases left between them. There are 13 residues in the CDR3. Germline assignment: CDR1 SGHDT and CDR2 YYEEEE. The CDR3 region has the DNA TGTGCCAGCAGCTCTTCGACAGGAACTGAAGCTTTCTTT. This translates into CASSSSTGTEAFF. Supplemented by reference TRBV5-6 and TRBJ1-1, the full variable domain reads DAGVTQSPTHLIKTRGQQVTLRCSPKSGHDTVSWYQQALGQGPQFIFQYYEEEERQRGNFPDRFSGHQFPNYSSELNVNALLLGDSALYLCASSSSTGTEAFFGQGTRLTVV.

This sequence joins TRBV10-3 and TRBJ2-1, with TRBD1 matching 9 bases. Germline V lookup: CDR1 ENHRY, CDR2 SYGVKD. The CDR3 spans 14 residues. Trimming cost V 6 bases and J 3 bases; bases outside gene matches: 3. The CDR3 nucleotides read TGTGCCATCAGGAGGACAGGGGACTACAATGAGCAGTTCTTC. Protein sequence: CAIRRTGDYNEQFF.

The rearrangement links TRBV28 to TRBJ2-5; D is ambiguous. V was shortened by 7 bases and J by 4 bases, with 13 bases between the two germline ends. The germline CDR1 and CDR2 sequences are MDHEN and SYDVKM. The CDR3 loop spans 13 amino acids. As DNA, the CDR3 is TGTGCCAGCATCTCATCGGCTAGAGAGACCCAGTACTTC. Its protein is CASISSARETQYF.

DNA for the CDR3: TGCGCCAGCAGCTTGGTTACTACTTCGTCTAGCACAGATACGCAGTATTTT. It yields the protein CASSLVTTSSSTDTQYF. V is TRBV5-1 and J is TRBJ2-3; no clear D. The CDR3 extends over 17 amino acids. The V gene's germline CDR1 is SGHRS and CDR2 YFSETQ. V gave up 0 bases and J gave up 0 bases, with 14 bases separating them. The variable domain in full, with the rest retrieved from reference TRBV5-1 and TRBJ2-3, is KAGVTQTPRYLIKTRGQQVTLSCSPISGHRSVSWYQQTPGQGLQFLFEYFSETQRNKGNFPGRFSGRQFSNSRSEMNVSTLELGDSALYLCASSLVTTSSSTDTQYFGPGTRLTVL.

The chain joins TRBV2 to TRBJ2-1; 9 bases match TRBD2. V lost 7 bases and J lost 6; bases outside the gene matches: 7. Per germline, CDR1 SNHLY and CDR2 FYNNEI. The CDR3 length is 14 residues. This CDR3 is CASIVLAGANEQFF. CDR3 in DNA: TGTGCCAGCATAGTTTTAGCGGGGGCCAATGAGCAGTTCTTC.

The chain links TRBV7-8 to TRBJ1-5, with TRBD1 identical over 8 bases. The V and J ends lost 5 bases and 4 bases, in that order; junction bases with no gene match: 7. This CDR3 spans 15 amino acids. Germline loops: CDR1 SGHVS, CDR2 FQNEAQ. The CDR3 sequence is CASSRTDRENQPQHF. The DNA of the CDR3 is TGTGCCAGCAGCCGGACGGACAGGGAAAATCAGCCCCAGCATTTT.

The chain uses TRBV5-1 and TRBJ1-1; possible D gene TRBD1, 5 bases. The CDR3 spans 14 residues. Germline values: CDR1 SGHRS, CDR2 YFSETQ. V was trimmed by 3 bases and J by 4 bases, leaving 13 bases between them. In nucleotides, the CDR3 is TGCGCCAGCAGCTGGGGGAGGGTGGGCACTGAAGCTTTCTTT. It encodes CASSWGRVGTEAFF. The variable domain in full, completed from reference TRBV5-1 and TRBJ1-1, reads KAGVTQTPRYLIKTRGQQVTLSCSPISGHRSVSWYQQTPGQGLQFLFEYFSETQRNKGNFPGRFSGRQFSNSRSEMNVSTLELGDSALYLCASSWGRVGTEAFFGQGTRLTVV.

In DNA form, the CDR3 reads TGTGCCAGCAGGTGGACAGAGGATGGCTACACCTTC. The encoded protein is CASRWTEDGYTF. The chain links TRBV2 to TRBJ1-2, with a tentative D call TRBD1 (6 bases). Trimming shortened V by 6 bases and J by 6 bases, and 11 bases separated the two germline ends. The CDR3 sequence is 12 residues long. Germline V gives CDR1 SNHLY, CDR2 FYNNEI.

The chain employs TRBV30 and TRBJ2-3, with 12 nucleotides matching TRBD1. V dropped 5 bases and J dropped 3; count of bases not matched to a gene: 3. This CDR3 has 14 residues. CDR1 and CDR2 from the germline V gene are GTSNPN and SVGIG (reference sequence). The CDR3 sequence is CAWGTGGATDTQYF. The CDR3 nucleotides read TGTGCCTGGGGGACAGGGGGCGCAACAGATACGCAGTATTTT.

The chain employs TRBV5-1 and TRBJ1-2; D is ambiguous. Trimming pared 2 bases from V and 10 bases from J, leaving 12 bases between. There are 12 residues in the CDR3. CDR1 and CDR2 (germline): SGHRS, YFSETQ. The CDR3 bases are TGCGCCAGCAGCTTTGGTAACAGCCACTACACCTTC. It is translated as CASSFGNSHYTF.

The CDR3 region has the DNA TGTGCCAGCAGCCATCGAGCGGGGGGGCCCGGGGAGCTGTTTTTT. Translated: CASSHRAGGPGELFF. This rearrangement joins TRBV14 to TRBJ2-2; TRBD2 matches at 10 bases. The CDR3 runs 15 residues. CDR1 and CDR2 from the germline V gene are SGHDN and FVKESK. The V segment lost 3 bases and the J segment 6 bases; nucleotides outside the gene matches: 4.

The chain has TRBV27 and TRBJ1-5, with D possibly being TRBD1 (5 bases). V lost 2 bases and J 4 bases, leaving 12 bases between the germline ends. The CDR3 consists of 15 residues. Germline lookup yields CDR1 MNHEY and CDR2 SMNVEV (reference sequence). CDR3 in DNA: TGTGCCAGCAGTTTAGTACAGGCTTCTAATCAGCCCCAGCATTTT. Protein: CASSLVQASNQPQHF.

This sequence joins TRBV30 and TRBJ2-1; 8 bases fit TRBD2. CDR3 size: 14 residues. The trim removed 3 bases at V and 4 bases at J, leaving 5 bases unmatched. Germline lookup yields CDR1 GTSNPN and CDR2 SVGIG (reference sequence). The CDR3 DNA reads TGTGCCTGGAGGGGACGGGGGGGGTACAATGAGCAGTTCTTC. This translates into CAWRGRGGYNEQFF.

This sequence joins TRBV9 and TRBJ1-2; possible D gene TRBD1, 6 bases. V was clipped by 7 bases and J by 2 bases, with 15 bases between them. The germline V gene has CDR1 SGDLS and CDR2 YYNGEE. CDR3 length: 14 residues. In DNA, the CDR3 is TGTGCCAGCGCTGGCTCGACAGGAAACTATGGCTACACCTTC. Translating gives CASAGSTGNYGYTF.

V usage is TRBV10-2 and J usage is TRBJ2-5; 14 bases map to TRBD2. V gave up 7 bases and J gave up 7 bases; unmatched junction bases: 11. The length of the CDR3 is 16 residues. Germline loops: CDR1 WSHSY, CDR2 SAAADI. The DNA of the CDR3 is TGCGCCAGCATTCCTTCCGGGACTAGCGGGGGATCGACCCAGTACTTC. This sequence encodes CASIPSGTSGGSTQYF.

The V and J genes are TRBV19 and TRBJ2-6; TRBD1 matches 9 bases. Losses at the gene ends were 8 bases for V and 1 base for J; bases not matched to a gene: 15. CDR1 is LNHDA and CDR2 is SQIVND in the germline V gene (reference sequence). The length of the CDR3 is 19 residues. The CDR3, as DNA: TGTGCCAGTTCTACTTGGGGGGACAGGGCGGAATCTGGGGCCAACGTCCTGACTTTC. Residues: CASSTWGDRAESGANVLTF. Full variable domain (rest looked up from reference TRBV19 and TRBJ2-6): DGGITQSPKYLFRKEGQNVTLSCEQNLNHDAMYWYRQDPGQGLRLIYYSQIVNDFQKGDIAEGYSVSREKKESFPLTVTSAQKNPTAFYLCASSTWGDRAESGANVLTFGAGSRLTVL.

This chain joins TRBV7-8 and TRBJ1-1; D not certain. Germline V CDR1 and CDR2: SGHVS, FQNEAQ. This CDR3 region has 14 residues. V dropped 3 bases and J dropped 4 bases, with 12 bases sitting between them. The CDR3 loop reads CASSFREGGTEAFF. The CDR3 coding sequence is TGTGCCAGCAGCTTCCGGGAGGGTGGCACTGAAGCTTTCTTT.

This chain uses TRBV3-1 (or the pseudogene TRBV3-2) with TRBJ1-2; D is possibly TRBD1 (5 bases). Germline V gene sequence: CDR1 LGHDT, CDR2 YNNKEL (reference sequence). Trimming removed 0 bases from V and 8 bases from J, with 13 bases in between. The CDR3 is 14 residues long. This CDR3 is CASSQDDRRGGYTF. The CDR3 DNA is TGTGCCAGCAGCCAAGATGACAGAAGAGGAGGCTACACCTTC.

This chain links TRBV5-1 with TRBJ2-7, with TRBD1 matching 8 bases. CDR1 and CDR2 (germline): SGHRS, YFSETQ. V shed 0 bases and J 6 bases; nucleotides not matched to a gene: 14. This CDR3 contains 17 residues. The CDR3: CASSLGPTDRGAGEQYF. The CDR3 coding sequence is TGCGCCAGCAGCTTGGGTCCCACCGACAGGGGTGCTGGCGAGCAGTACTTC.

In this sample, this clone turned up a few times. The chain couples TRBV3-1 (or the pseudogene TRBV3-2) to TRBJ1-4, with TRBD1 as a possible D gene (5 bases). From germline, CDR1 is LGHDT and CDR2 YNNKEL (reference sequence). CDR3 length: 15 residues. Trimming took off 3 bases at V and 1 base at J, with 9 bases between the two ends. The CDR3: CASSHLTVTNEKLFF. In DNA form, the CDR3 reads TGTGCCAGCAGCCACCTGACAGTAACTAATGAAAAACTGTTTTTT.

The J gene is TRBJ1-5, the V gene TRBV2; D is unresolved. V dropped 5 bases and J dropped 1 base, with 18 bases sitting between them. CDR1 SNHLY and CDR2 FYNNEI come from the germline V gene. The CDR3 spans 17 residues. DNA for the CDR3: TGTGCCAGCAGTACCTCTATGACACCGAAAAGCAATCAGCCCCAGCATTTT. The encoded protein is CASSTSMTPKSNQPQHF.

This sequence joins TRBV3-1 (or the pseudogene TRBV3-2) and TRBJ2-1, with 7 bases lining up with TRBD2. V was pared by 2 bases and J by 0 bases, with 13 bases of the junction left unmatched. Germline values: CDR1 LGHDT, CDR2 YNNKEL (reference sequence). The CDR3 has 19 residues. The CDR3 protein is CASSQTGGGVLSSYNEQFF. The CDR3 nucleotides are TGTGCCAGCAGCCAAACAGGTGGGGGGGTGTTGAGCTCCTACAATGAGCAGTTCTTC.

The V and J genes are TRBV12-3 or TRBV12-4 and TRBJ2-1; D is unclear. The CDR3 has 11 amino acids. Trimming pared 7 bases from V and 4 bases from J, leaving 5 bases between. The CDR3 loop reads CASTQYNEQFF. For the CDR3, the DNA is TGTGCCAGCACCCAGTACAATGAGCAGTTCTTC.

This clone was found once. As DNA, the CDR3 is TGTGCCAGTAGCGCGGACAGGGTTTACGGCTACACCTTC. Its translation is CASSADRVYGYTF. The chain links TRBV19 to TRBJ1-2; 8 nucleotides line up with TRBD1. This CDR3 spans 13 amino acids. V was clipped by 6 bases and J by 8 bases; unmatched bases: 8. Germline V gene sequence: CDR1 LNHDA, CDR2 SQIVND (reference sequence). The variable domain in full, completed from reference TRBV19 and TRBJ1-2, reads DGGITQSPKYLFRKEGQNVTLSCEQNLNHDAMYWYRQDPGQGLRLIYYSQIVNDFQKGDIAEGYSVSREKKESFPLTVTSAQKNPTAFYLCASSADRVYGYTFGSGTRLTVV.

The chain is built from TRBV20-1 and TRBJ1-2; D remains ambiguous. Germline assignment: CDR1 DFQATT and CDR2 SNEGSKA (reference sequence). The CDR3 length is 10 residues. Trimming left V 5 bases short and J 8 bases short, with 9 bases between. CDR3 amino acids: CSAERGGYTF. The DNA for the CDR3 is TGCAGTGCTGAGAGAGGGGGCTACACCTTC.

The CDR3 sequence is CASSEREGATGANVLTF. The CDR3 nucleotides read TGTGCCAGCAGTGAGAGAGAGGGGGCTACTGGGGCCAACGTCCTGACTTTC. The chain employs TRBV6-1 and TRBJ2-6; 7 positions match TRBD1. The trim removed 3 bases at V and 2 bases at J, leaving 7 bases unmatched. The CDR3 spans 17 residues. Germline-derived CDR1 and CDR2 are MNHNS and SASEGT.

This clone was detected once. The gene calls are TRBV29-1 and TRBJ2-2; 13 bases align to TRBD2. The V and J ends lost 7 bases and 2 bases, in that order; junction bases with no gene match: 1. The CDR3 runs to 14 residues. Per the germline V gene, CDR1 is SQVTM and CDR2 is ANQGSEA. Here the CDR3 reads CSGTSGGNTGELFF. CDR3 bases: TGCAGCGGGACTAGCGGGGGCAACACCGGGGAGCTGTTTTTT.